This T cell receptor beta chain was retrieved from a study of response to subunit inactivated influenza vaccine. Comment on this clonotype: Its antigen is currently unknown. Germline is not matched at one junction end, which may reflect a read error.

TCRdb used MiXCR to reprocess the RT-PCR reads, holding one entry per CDR3 protein. There are about half a million distinct CDR3 sequences in the sample; approximately 9.9% occur only once, and 12% lies in the top ten. This CDR3 has 14 residues. Germline V gene lookup returns CDR1 MNHEY and CDR2 SVGEGT. Study-wide results and caveats: Seasonal influenza vaccination, on each occasion, was suggested by the authors to recruit few new T cells.

The sequence came from a man aged 50 or older who received an inactivated influenza vaccine. V usage is TRBV6-2 or TRBV6-3 and J usage is TRBJ2-3; D is ambiguous. Source: PBMCs from blood, taken 45 days after vaccination. The CDR3 DNA sequence: TGTGCCAGCAGTTACTCTCCCAGCACTGATACGCAGTATTTT. It is translated as CASSYSPSTDTQYF.